This T cell receptor (beta chain) was recovered during a study of T cells after yellow fever vaccination. Study-level results: Though weaker, the secondary response peaked faster, on day 5 versus 15. Clonotypes appearing in both CD4 and CD8 compartments existed, and their share was small. Abundant bulk-population clonotypes could contaminate the FACS-sorted repertoires.

TCRdb reprocessed the 5' RACE reads via MiXCR and lists one record per CDR3 protein. This table has about 140,000 distinct CDR3 sequences, approximately 6.6% appearing once. In this sample, this clonotype turned up a few times. The antigen is not known. V lost 0 bases to trimming and J lost 2 bases, with 14 bases between them. Germline V CDR1 and CDR2: LNHNV, YYDKDF (reference sequence). CDR3 length equals 16 residues. V gene TRBV15 combines with J gene TRBJ2-7, with D unclear. The clonotype originates from a man aged 25-45 years who received the YFV17D yellow fever vaccine. The sequences come from CD4+ T cells sorted from PBMCs, collected 10 days after the yellow fever booster vaccination. The CDR3 bases are TGTGCCACCAGCAGAGATCTTATGGTAGTAGCCTACGAGCAGTACTTC. As protein: CATSRDLMVVAYEQYF.